The present T cell receptor (beta chain) was sequenced within a study of T cells in Graves' hyperthyroidism and ophthalmopathy. Findings of the study overall: Blood also contained most expanded thyroid clonotypes above 0.001.

This clonotype came up a few times. Its antigen is not identified. There were TCR beta CDR3 regions amplified from RNA transcripts. TCR CDR3 regions were first amplified by RT-PCR with HTBI primers. One entry per CDR3 protein results from TCRdb running MiXCR on the multiplex PCR reads. The data show about 640,000 distinct CDR3 sequences, around 21% seen once. Together with thyroid ultrasound, orbital computed tomography, serum thyroxine and TRAb, clinical symptoms were used for diagnoses. Fresh peripheral blood, roughly 10 ml, was the source of the PBMCs. The CDR3 totals 11 residues. CDR1 is SNHLY and CDR2 is FYNNEI in the germline V gene. The V and J ends lost 3 bases and 17 bases respectively, with 11 bases between them.

The sequenced sample consisted of blood. The V gene is TRBV2, the J gene TRBJ1-6; weak D call: TRBD1 (6 bases). The clonotype was recovered from a man aged 30 to 39 with Graves' ophthalmopathy. The CDR3 coding sequence is TGTGCCAGCAGTGACCCTGGGACATTCCACTTT. As protein: CASSDPGTFHF. The full variable domain, with the rest looked up from reference TRBV2 and TRBJ1-6, is EPEVTQTPSHQVTQMGQEVILRCVPISNHLYFYWYRQILGQKVEFLVSFYNNEISEKSEIFDDQFSVERPDGSNFTLKIRSTKLEDSAMYFCASSDPGTFHFGNGTRLTVT.